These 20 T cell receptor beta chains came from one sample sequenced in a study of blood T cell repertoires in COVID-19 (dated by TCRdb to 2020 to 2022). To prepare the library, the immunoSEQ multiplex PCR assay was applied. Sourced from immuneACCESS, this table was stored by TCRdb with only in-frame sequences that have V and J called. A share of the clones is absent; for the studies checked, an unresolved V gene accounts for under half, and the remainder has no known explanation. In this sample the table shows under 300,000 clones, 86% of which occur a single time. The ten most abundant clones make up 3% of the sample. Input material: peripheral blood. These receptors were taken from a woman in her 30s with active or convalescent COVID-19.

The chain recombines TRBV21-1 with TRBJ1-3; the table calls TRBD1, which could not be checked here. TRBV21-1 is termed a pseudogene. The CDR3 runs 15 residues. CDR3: CARGQVRNSGNTIYF. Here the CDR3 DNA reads TGTGCCAGGGGACAGGTCAGAAACTCTGGAAACACCATATATTTT.

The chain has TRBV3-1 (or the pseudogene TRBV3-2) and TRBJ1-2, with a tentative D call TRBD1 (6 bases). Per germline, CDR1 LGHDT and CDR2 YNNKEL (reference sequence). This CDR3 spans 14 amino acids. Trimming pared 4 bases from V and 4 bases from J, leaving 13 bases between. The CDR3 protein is CASSPGRRGYGYTF. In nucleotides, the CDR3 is TGTGCCAGCAGCCCCGGCCGCAGGGGCTATGGCTACACCTTC.

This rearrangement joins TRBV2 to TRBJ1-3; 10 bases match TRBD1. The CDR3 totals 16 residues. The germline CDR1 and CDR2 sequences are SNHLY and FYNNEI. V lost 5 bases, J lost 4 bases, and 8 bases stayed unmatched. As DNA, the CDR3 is TGTGCCAGCAGTAGGGACAGGGGAAGTGGAGGAAACACCATATATTTT. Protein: CASSRDRGSGGNTIYF.

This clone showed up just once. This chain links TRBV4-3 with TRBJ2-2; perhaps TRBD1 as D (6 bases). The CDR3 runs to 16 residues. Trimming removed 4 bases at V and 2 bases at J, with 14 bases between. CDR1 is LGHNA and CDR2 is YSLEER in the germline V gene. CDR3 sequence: CASSRTRGVNTGELFF. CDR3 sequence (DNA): TGCGCCAGCAGCCGGACCAGGGGCGTAAACACCGGGGAGCTGTTTTTT.

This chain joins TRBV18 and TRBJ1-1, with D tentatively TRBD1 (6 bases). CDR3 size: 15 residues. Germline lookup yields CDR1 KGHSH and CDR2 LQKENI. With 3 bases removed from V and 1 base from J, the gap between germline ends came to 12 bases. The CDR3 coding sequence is TGTGCCAGCTCACCTACACAGGGATCGAACACTGAAGCTTTCTTT. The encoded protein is CASSPTQGSNTEAFF.

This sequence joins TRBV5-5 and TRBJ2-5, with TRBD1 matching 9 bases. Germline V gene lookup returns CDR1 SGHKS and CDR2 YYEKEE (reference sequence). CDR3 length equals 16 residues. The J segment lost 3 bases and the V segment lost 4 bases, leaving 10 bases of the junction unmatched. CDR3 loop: CASSTIAGTGKETQYF. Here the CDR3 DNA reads TGTGCCAGCAGCACTATCGCCGGGACAGGGAAAGAGACCCAGTACTTC. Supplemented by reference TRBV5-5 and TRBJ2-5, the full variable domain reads DAGVTQSPTHLIKTRGQQVTLRCSPISGHKSVSWYQQVLGQGPQFIFQYYEKEERGRGNFPDRFSARQFPNYSSELNVNALLLGDSALYLCASSTIAGTGKETQYFGPGTRLLVL.

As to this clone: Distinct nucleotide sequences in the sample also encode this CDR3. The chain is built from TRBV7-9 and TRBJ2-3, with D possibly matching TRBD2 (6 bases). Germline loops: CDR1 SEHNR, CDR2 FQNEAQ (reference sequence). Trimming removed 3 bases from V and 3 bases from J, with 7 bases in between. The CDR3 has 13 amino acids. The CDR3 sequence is CASSFGGTDTQYF. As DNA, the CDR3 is TGTGCCAGCAGCTTCGGGGGAACAGATACGCAGTATTTT.

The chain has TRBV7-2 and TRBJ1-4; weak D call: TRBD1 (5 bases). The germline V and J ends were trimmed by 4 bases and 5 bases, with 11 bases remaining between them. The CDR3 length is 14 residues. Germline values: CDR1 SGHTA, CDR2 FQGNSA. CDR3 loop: CASSSGNGNEKLFF. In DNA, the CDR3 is TGTGCCAGCAGCTCAGGGAACGGGAATGAAAAACTGTTTTTT. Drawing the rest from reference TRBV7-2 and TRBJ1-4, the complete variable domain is GAGVSQSPSNKVTEKGKDVELRCDPISGHTALYWYRQSLGQGLEFLIYFQGNSAPDKSGLPSDRFSAERTGGSVSTLTIQRTQQEDSAVYLCASSSGNGNEKLFFGSGTQLSVL.

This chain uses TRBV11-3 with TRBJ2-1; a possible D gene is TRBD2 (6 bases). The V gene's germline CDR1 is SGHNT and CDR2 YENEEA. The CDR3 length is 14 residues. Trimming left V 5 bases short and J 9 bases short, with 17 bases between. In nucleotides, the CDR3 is TGTGCCAGCAGCCCGAATGGAGGGGCGGCTGAGCAGTTCTTC. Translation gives CASSPNGGAAEQFF.

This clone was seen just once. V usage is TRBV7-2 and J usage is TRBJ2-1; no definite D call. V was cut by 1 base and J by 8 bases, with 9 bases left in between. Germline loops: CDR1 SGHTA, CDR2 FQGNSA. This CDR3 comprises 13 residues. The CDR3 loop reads CASSLDGRDEQFF. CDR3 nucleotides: TGTGCCAGCAGCTTAGATGGGCGCGATGAGCAGTTCTTC.

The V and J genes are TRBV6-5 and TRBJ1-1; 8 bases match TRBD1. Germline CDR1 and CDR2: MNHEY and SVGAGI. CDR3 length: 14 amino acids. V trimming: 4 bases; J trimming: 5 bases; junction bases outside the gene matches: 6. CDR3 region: CASSFGQGQTEAFF. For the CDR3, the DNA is TGTGCCAGCAGTTTCGGACAGGGTCAAACTGAAGCTTTCTTT.

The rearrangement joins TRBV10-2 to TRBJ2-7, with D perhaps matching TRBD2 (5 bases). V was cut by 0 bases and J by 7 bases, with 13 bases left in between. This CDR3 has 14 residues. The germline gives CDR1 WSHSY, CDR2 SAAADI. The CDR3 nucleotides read TGCGCCAGCAGTGAGTCCTTTGGACTTCGGGAGCAGTACTTC. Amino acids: CASSESFGLREQYF.

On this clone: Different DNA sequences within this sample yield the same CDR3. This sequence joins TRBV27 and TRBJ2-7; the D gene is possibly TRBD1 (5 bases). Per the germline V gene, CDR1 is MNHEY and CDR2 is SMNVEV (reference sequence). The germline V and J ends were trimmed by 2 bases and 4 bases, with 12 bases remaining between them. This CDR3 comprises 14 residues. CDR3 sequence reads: CASSLGTGVYEQYF. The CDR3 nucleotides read TGTGCCAGCAGTTTAGGAACAGGAGTGTACGAGCAGTACTTC.

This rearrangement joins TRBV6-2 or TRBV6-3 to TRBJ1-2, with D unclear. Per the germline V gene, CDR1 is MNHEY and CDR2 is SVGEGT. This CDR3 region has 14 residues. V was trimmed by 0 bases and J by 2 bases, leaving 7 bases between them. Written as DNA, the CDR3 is TGTGCCAGCAGTTACTCGGCCGGGAACTATGGCTACACCTTC. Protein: CASSYSAGNYGYTF.

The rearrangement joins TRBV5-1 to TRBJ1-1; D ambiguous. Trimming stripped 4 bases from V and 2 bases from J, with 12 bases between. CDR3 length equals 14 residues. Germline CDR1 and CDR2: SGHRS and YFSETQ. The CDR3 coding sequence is TGCGCCAGCAGCACTGAGAGATTTAACACTGAAGCTTTCTTT. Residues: CASSTERFNTEAFF.

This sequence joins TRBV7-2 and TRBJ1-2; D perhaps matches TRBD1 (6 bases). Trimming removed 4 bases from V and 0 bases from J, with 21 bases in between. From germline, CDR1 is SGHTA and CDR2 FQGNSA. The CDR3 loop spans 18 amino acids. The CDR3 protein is CASSYARGGLGSNYGYTF. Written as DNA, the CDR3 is TGTGCCAGCAGCTACGCCCGCGGGGGGCTCGGGTCTAACTATGGCTACACCTTC.

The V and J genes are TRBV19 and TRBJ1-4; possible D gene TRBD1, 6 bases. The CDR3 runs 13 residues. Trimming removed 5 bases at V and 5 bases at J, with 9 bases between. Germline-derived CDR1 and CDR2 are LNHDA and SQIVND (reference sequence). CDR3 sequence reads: CASSYQGNEKLFF. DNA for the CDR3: TGTGCCAGTAGTTACCAGGGGAATGAAAAACTGTTTTTT.

The CDR3 spells CASSKTGNYGYTF. Here the CDR3 DNA reads TGTGCCAGCAGCAAGACAGGGAACTATGGCTACACCTTC. The chain employs TRBV9 and TRBJ1-2; 7 bases match TRBD1. The V gene's germline CDR1 is SGDLS and CDR2 YYNGEE. With V trimmed by 4 bases and J by 2 bases, 2 bases remained unmatched. The CDR3 covers 13 residues.

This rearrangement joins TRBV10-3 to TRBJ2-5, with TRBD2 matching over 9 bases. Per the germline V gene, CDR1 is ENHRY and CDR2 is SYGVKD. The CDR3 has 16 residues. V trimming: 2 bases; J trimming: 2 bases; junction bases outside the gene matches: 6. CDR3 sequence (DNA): TGTGCCATCAGTGAGCGGCGGGGGGGTCTACAAGAGACCCAGTACTTC. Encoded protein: CAISERRGGLQETQYF.

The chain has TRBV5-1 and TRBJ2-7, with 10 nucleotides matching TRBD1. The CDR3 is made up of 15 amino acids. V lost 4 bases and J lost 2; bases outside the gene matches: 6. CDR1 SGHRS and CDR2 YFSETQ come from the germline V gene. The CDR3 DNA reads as TGCGCCAGCAGCACAACCGGGACAGGGGCCTACGAGCAGTACTTC. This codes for CASSTTGTGAYEQYF.